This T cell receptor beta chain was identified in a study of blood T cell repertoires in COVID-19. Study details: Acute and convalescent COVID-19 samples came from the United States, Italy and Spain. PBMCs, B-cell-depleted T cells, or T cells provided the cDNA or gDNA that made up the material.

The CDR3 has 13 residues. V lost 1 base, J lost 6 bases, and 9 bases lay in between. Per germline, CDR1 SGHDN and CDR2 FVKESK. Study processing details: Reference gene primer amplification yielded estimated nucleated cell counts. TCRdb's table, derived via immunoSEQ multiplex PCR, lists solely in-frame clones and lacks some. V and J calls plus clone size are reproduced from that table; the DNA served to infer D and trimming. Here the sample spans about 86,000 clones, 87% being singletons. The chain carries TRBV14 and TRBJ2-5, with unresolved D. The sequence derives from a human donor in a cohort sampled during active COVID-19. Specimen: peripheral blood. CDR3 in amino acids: CASSQGLAQTQYF. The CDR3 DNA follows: TGTGCCAGCAGCCAAGGGTTAGCCCAGACCCAGTACTTC.